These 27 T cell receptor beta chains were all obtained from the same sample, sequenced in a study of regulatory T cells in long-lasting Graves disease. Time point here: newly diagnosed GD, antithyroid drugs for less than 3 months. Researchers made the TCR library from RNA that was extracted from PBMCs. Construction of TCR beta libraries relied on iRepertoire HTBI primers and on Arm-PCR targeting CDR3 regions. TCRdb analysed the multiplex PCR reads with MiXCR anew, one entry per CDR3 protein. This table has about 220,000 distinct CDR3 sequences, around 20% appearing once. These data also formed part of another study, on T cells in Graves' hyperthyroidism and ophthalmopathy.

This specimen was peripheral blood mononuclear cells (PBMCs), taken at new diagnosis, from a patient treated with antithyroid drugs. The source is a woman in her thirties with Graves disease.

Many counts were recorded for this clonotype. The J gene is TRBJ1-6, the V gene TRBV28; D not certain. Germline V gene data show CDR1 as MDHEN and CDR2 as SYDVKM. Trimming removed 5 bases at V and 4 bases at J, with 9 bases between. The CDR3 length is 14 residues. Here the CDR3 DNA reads TGTGCCAGCAGTCCCGTCGATTATAATTCACCCCTCCACTTT. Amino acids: CASSPVDYNSPLHF.

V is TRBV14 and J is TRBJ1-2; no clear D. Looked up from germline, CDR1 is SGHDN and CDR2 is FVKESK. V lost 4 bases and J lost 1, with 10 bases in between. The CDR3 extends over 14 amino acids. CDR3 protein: CASSRLDGNYGYTF. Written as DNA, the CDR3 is TGTGCCAGCAGCCGGTTAGACGGTAACTATGGCTACACCTTC.

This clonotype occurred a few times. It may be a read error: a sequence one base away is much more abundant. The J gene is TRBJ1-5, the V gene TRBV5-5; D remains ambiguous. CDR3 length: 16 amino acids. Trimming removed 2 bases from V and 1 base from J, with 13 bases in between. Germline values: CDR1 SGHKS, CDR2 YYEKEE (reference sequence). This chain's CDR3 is CASSFAGSESNQPQHF. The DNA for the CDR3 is TGTGCCAGCAGCTTTGCGGGGTCGGAGAGCAATCAGCCCCAGCATTTT.

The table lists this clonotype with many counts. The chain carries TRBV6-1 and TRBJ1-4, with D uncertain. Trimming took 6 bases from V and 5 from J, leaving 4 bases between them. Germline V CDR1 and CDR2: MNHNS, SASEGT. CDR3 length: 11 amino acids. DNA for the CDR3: TGTGCCAGCAGAATGAATGAAAAACTGTTTTTT. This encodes CASRMNEKLFF.

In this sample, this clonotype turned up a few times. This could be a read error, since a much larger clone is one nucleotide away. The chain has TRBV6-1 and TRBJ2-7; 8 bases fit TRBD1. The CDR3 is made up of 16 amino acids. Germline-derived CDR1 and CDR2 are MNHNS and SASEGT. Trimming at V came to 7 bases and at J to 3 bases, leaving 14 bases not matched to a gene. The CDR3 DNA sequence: TGTGCCAGCAAAAGTTGGGGGGACAGGCGAATCTACGAGCAGTACTTC. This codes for CASKSWGDRRIYEQYF.

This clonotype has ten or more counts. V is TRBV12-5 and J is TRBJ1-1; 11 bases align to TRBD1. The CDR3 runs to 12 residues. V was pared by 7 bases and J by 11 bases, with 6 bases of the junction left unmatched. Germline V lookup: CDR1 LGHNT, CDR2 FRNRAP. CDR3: CASAWGDRGAFF. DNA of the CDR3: TGTGCTAGTGCCTGGGGGGACAGGGGGGCTTTCTTT.

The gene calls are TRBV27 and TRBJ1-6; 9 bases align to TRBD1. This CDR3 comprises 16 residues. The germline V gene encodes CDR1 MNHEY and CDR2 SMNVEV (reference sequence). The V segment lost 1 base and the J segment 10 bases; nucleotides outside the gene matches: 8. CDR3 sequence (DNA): TGTGCCAGCAGTTTATATTCCGGGACAGGGCTCTCACCCCTCCACTTT. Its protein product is CASSLYSGTGLSPLHF.

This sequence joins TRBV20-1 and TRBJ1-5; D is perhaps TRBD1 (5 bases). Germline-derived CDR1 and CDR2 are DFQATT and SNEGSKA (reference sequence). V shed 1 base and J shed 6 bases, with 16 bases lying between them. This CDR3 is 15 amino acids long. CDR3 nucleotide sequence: TGCAGTGCTAGAGTTGTTGGTCAGGGTGGTCAGCCCCAGCATTTT. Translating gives CSARVVGQGGQPQHF.

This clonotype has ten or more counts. The CDR3 coding sequence is TGTGCCAGCAGTTCCACCCCCGGGACAGCGCGACTACAGCCCCAGCATTTT. This encodes CASSSTPGTARLQPQHF. The chain employs TRBV6-2 or TRBV6-3 and TRBJ1-5; 7 positions match TRBD1. CDR1 is MNHEY and CDR2 is SVGEGT in the germline V gene. The CDR3 sequence is 17 residues long. V dropped 4 bases and J dropped 7; count of bases not matched to a gene: 16.

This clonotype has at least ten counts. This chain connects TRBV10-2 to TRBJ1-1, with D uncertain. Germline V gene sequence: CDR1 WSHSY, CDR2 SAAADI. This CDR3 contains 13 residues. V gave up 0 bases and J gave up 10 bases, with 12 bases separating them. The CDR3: CASSESTLRGAFF. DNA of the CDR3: TGCGCCAGCAGTGAGTCGACTTTGAGAGGAGCTTTCTTT.

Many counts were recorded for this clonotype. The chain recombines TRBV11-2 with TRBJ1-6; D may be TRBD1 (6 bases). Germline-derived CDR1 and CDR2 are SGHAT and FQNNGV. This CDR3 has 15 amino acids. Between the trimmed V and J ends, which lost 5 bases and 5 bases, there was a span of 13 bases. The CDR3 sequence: CASSGGGGNNSPLHF. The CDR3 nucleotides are TGTGCCAGCAGCGGAGGGGGGGGCAATAATTCACCCCTCCACTTT.

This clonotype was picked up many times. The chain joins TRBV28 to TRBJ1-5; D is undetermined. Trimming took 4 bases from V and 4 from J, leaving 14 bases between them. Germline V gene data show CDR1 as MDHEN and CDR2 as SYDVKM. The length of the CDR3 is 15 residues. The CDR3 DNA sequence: TGTGCCAGCAGTTCCCGGACGTCCTATAATCAGCCCCAGCATTTT. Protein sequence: CASSSRTSYNQPQHF.

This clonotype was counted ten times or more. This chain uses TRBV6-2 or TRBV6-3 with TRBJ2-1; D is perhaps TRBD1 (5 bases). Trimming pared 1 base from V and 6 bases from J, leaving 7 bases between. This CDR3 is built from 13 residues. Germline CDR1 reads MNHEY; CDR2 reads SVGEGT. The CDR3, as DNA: TGTGCCAGCAGTTACTTAGGGGTCAATGAGCAGTTCTTC. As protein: CASSYLGVNEQFF.

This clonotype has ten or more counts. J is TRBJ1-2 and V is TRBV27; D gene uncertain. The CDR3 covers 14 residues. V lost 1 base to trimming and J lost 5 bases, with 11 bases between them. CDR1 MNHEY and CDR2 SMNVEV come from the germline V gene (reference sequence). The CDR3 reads CASSLFPSGYGYTF. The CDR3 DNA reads TGTGCCAGCAGTTTATTCCCAAGCGGTTATGGCTACACCTTC.

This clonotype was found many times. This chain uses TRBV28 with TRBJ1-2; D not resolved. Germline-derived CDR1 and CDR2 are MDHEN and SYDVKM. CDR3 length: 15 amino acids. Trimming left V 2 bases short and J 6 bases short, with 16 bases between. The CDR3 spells CASSLGMREVDGYTF. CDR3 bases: TGTGCCAGCAGTTTAGGGATGAGGGAGGTCGATGGCTACACCTTC.

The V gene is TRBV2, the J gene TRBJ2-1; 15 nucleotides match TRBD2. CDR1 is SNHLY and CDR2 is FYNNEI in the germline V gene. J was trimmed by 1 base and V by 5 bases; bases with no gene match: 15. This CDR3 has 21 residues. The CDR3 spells CASSQPSGTSGRLPSYNEQFF. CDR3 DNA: TGTGCCAGCAGTCAACCCTCCGGGACTAGCGGGAGGCTCCCGTCCTACAATGAGCAGTTCTTC.

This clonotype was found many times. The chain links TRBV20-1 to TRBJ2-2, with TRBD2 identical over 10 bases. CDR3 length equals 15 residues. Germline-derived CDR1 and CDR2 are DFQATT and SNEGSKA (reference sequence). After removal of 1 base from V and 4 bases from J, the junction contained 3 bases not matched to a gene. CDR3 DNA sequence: TGCAGTGCTAGAGTAGGACTAGCGGTCACCGGGGAGCTGTTTTTT. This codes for CSARVGLAVTGELFF.

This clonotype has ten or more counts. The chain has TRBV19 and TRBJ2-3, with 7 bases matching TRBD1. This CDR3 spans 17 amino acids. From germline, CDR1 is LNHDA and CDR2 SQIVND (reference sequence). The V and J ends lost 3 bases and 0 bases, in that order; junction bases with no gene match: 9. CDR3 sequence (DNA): TGTGCCAGTAGTATCGGCACAGGGGACCCCAGCACAGATACGCAGTATTTT. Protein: CASSIGTGDPSTDTQYF.

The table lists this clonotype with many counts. The CDR3 region is CASSYISLPNEKLFF. Written as DNA, the CDR3 is TGTGCCAGCAGTTACATTTCCCTTCCGAATGAAAAACTGTTTTTT. The chain has TRBV6-5 and TRBJ1-4; D ambiguous. V lost 2 bases and J 5 bases, leaving 12 bases between the germline ends. The CDR3 covers 15 residues. Germline V gene lookup returns CDR1 MNHEY and CDR2 SVGAGI.

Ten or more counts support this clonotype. The CDR3 sequence: CAWTQGRLSSYNSPLHF. The CDR3 bases are TGTGCCTGGACCCAGGGGCGGCTCAGCTCCTATAATTCACCCCTCCACTTT. The chain joins TRBV30 to TRBJ1-6; D might be TRBD1 (6 bases). V gave up 4 bases and J gave up 0 bases, with 16 bases separating them. The CDR3 covers 17 residues. Germline CDR1 GTSNPN, CDR2 SVGIG (reference sequence).

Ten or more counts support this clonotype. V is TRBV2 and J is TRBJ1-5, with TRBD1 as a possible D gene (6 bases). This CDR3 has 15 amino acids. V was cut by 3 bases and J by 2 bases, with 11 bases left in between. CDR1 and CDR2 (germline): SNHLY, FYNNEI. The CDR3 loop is CASSEEGGGNQPQHF. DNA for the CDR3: TGTGCCAGCAGTGAGGAGGGGGGAGGCAATCAGCCCCAGCATTTT.

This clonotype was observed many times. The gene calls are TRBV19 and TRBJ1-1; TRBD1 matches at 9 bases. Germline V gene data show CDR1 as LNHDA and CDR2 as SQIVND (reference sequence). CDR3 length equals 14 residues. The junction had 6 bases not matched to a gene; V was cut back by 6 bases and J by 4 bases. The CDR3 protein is CASRLGQGVTEAFF. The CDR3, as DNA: TGTGCCAGTAGACTGGGACAGGGTGTCACTGAAGCTTTCTTT.

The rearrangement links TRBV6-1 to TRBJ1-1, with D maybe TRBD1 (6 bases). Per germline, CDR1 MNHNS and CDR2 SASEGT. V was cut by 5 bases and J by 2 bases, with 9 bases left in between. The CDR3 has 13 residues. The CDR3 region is CASSRQVNTEAFF. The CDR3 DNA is TGTGCCAGCAGTAGACAGGTAAACACTGAAGCTTTCTTT.

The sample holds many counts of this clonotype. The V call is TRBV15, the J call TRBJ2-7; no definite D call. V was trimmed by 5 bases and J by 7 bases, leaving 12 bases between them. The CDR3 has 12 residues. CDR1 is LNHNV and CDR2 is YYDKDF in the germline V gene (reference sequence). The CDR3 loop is CATSPQTREQYF. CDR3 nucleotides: TGTGCCACCAGCCCTCAAACCCGGGAGCAGTACTTC.

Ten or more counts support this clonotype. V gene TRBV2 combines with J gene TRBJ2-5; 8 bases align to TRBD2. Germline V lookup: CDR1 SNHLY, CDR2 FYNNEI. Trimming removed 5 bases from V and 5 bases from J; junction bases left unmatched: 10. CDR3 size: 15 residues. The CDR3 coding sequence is TGTGCCAGCAGTCCTGAGCGGGGGACTCGCGAGACCCAGTACTTC. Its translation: CASSPERGTRETQYF. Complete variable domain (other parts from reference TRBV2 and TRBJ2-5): EPEVTQTPSHQVTQMGQEVILRCVPISNHLYFYWYRQILGQKVEFLVSFYNNEISEKSEIFDDQFSVERPDGSNFTLKIRSTKLEDSAMYFCASSPERGTRETQYFGPGTRLLVL.

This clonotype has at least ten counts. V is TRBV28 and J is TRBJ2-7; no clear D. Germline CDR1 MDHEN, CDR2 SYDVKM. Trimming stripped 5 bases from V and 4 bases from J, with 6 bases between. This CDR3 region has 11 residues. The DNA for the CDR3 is TGTGCCAGCAGTCGGCAGTACGAGCAGTACTTC. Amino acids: CASSRQYEQYF.

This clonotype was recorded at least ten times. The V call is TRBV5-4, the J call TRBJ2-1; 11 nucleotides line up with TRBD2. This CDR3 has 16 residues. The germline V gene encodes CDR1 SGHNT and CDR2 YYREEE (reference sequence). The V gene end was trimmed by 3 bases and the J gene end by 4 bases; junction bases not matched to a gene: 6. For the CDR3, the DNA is TGTGCCAGCAGCTCATTAGCGGGAGGGGGTTACAATGAGCAGTTCTTC. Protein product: CASSSLAGGGYNEQFF. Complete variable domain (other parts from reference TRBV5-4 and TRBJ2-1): ETGVTQSPTHLIKTRGQQVTLRCSSQSGHNTVSWYQQALGQGPQFIFQYYREEENGRGNFPPRFSGLQFPNYSSELNVNALELDDSALYLCASSSLAGGGYNEQFFGPGTRLTVL.